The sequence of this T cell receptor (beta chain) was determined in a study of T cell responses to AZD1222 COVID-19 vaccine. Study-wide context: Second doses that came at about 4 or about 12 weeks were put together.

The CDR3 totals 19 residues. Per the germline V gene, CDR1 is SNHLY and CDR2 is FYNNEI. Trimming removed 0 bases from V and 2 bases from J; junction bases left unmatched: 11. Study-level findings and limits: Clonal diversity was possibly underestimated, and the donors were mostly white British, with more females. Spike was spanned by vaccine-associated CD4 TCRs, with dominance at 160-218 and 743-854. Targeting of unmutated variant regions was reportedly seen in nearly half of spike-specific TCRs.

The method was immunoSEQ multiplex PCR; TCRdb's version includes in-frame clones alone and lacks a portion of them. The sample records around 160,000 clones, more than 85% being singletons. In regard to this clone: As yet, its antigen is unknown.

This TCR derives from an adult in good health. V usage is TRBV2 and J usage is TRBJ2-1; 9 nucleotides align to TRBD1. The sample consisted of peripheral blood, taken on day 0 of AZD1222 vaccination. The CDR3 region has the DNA TGTGCCAGCAGTGAAGCGCTTCGACTAGGGACAGGGCCCTACAATGAGCAGTTCTTC. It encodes CASSEALRLGTGPYNEQFF.